This T cell receptor (beta chain) was observed in a study of OX40 agonist ivuxolimab in advanced cancers. Study-wide findings and caveats: Both blood CD4+ and CD8+ T cells showed clonal growth by week 6 at 0.1 to 3.0 mg/kg.

The CDR3 has 15 residues. Germline V lookup: CDR1 SGHNT, CDR2 YYREEE (reference sequence). The V and J ends lost 2 bases and 6 bases respectively, with 15 bases between them. Sampling of blood occurred at baseline, cycle 4 day 1, and cycle 7 day 1. Comment on this clone: The antigen is not known.

The repertoire was sequenced with immunoSEQ multiplex PCR; TCRdb's copy has only in-frame clones and lacks some. This table has around 84,000 clones, less than 85% appearing once. The sequences come from CD4+ or CD8+ T cells sorted from blood, collected in a trial of the OX40 agonist ivuxolimab. V usage is TRBV5-4 and J usage is TRBJ2-1, with D perhaps assigned TRBD1 or TRBD2 (5 bases each). The receptor comes from an adult with an advanced solid tumor such as melanoma, head and neck, liver or kidney cancer. The CDR3 DNA reads as TGTGCCAGCAGCTTAGGCAGGGAGACCCCCAATGAGCAGTTCTTC. Amino acid sequence: CASSLGRETPNEQFF.